This T cell receptor beta chain was sequenced in a study of vaccination and CD4 T cells after COVID-19. Study-wide background: In the convalescent cohort, there were six males and four females, two of them Hispanic. Either a CEFX pool, an HIV-1 Nef pool, or no peptide was added to control cultures. Overall study results and limits: Researchers report that a median about 89% of reactive clones in convalescent patients surfaced only post-vaccination.

Treatment meaning: roughly 10-day PBMC culture with coronavirus spike peptide pools or control peptides (ViraFEST assay). Germline assignment: CDR1 LNHDA and CDR2 SQIVND (reference sequence). The CDR3 totals 15 residues. V lost 4 bases, J lost 1 base, and 5 bases stayed unmatched. The Oncomine TCR Beta short-read assay sequenced DNA from cultured CD4+ T cells. Genomic DNA was isolated from CD4+ T cells that had been cultured. TCRdb independently ran MiXCR on the PCR reads; one entry per CDR3 protein. The top ten hold more than 7.5% of the sample, which has 10,000 or so distinct CDR3 sequences, about two thirds seen once. To note about this clonotype: The antigen is unknown.

Sample: CD4+ T cells from blood, cultured in vitro. The chain combines TRBV19 with TRBJ2-3, with 7 bases aligning to TRBD1. The receptor was derived from a human donor who had recovered from COVID-19. The CDR3 DNA reads as TGTGCCAGTAGTAGATCGGGACAGCGCACAGATACGCAGTATTTT. This translates into CASSRSGQRTDTQYF. The entire variable domain, with the rest obtained from reference TRBV19 and TRBJ2-3, is as follows: DGGITQSPKYLFRKEGQNVTLSCEQNLNHDAMYWYRQDPGQGLRLIYYSQIVNDFQKGDIAEGYSVSREKKESFPLTVTSAQKNPTAFYLCASSRSGQRTDTQYFGPGTRLTVL.